The 3 T cell receptor beta chains listed next were all sequenced from one sample in a study of blood T cell repertoires in COVID-19. Assay used: immunoSEQ multiplex PCR; TCRdb lists only in-frame clones, some missing. The sample holds about 130,000 clones, about 89% seen once. What was sequenced was peripheral blood. The receptors shown here come from a woman in her fifties or sixties with acute or convalescent COVID-19.

The genes are TRBV28 and TRBJ2-3; 7 bases fit TRBD2. CDR3 length equals 14 residues. The junction had 6 bases not matched to a gene; V was cut back by 3 bases and J by 6 bases. CDR1 is MDHEN and CDR2 is SYDVKM in the germline V gene. The CDR3 region has the DNA TGTGCCAGCAGTTTGGGTGGCGGGAGTGATACGCAGTATTTT. Translating it yields CASSLGGGSDTQYF.

This sequence joins TRBV29-1 and TRBJ1-3, with a possible D match to TRBD1 (6 bases). CDR1 is SQVTM and CDR2 is ANQGSEA in the germline V gene. V lost 4 bases, J lost 0 bases, and 10 bases lay in between. This CDR3 has 14 amino acids. For the CDR3, the DNA is TGCAGCGTTGGGGGGGGCAGCTCTGGAAACACCATATATTTT. Translation gives CSVGGGSSGNTIYF.

This clone was detected only once. The gene calls are TRBV6-5 and TRBJ1-2; unclear D gene. CDR1 and CDR2 (germline): MNHEY, SVGAGI. Trimming pared 5 bases from V and 3 bases from J, leaving 13 bases between. The CDR3 has 14 residues. Here the CDR3 reads CASSPTVSDYGYTF. In DNA, the CDR3 is TGTGCCAGCAGTCCAACAGTGTCGGACTATGGCTACACCTTC.